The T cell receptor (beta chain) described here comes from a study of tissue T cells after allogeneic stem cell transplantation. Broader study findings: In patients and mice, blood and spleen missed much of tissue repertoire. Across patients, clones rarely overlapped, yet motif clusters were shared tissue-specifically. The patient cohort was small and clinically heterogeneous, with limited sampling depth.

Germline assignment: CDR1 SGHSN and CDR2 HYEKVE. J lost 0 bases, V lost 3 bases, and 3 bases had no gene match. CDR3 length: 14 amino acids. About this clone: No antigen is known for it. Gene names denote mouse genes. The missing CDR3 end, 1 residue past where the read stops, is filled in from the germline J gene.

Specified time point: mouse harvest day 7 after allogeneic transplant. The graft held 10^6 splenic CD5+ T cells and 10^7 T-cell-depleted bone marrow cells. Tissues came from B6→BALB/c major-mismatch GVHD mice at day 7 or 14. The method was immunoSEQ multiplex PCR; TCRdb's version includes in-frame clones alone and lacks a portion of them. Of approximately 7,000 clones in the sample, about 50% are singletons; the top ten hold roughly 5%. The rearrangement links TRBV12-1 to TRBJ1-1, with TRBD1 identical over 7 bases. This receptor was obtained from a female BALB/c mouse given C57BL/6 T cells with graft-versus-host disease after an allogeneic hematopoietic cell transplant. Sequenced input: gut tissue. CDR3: CASSSGTANTEVFF. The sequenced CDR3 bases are TGTGCCAGCTCTTCCGGGACAGCAAACACAGAAGTCTTC.